The entry below describes one T cell receptor (beta chain). This receptor's antigen is unknown. No base qualities exist here, and no much larger clone lies one base off it. This entry belongs to a study of T cells in placental villitis. Background for the entire study: To test an allograft-versus-infection hypothesis, the study compared placental TCR-beta repertoires across three groups: villitis of unknown etiology, unaffected controls matched for gestational age, and infectious villitis. Results the study describes overall, beyond this receptor: Paraffin blocks contained small amounts of decidua, so some captured T cells, especially in controls, may have been decidual rather than villous infiltrates. Sequencing bulk tissue could not tell helper, regulatory or cytotoxic T cells apart, could not separate maternal from fetal T cells, and left out gamma-delta receptors. CMV-specific clone frequencies were lower in villitis of unknown etiology than in infectious CMV cases (0.001 vs 0.011), and villitis of unknown etiology did not differ from controls on this measure.

Via the germline V gene, CDR1 is SGHAT and CDR2 FQNNGV. From the cysteine up to the phenylalanine, the CDR3 has a length of 13 residues. Only the CDR3 portion is preserved as DNA: 39 bases, with reading frame beginning at the first base. After removal of 5 bases from V and 6 bases from J, the junction retains 4 bases not matched to a gene. The study included five infectious villitis placentae (four with confirmed cytomegalovirus and one with Toxoplasma gondii), and these placentae were not matched to the other groups. In the infectious villitis group, the mothers were found to be younger and to have smaller fetuses, and preterm delivery or intrauterine demise was recorded in two cases. Placentae were collected after delivery and examined grossly and histologically before archival tissue was selected. Five 10-micron scrolls were cut from each FFPE block, and DNA was isolated using the AllPrep DNA/RNA FFPE Tissue kit. DNA concentration and purity were checked by NanoDrop, and RNA quality was assessed on a Bioanalyzer.

TCR-beta CDR3 regions were amplified from genomic DNA with the immunoSEQ v4 bias-controlled multiplex PCR assay, run blinded to group allocation. Reference gene primers were added alongside TCR-beta primers to estimate nucleated cell and T cell quantities per sample. Sequencing of the libraries was performed on an Illumina MiSeq with a 100-cycle paired-end protocol. As for how the authors treated the data: In the immunoSEQ Analyzer software, diversity and richness were calculated, with richness measured by iChao1 and clonality based on Pielou evenness and Shannon diversity on a 0-1 scale where a higher value means less diversity. CDR3 amino acid sequences with V/J genes were queried against VDJdb for CMV, EBV and influenza A specificities using confidence 3 and substitution 2. The Morisita-Horn index was used to measure TCR-beta amino acid clonotype overlap among the villitis of unknown etiology, infectious villitis and control repertoires. The table comes from immuneACCESS by way of TCRdb, which keeps in-frame sequences with V and J called. Part of the clones is missing from these tables; in studies checked, under half for an unresolved V gene and the rest for unknown reasons. V and J calls and clone size are those listed in that table; D and trimming were worked out from the DNA. This sample comprises roughly 3,000 clones, 60% to 80% of them detected only once. The ten largest clones take up 15% to 20% of the sample.

The sequenced sample was placental tissue containing maternal and fetal cells. The TCR originated in a human patient with infectious villitis; the placental T cells may come from both mother and fetus. Recombination joined TRBV11-2 with TRBJ2-3; 8 bases in between match TRBD2. The CDR3 reads CASSPSGGDTQYF. The DNA sequence is TGTGCCAGCAGCCCAAGCGGGGGCGATACGCAGTATTTT.